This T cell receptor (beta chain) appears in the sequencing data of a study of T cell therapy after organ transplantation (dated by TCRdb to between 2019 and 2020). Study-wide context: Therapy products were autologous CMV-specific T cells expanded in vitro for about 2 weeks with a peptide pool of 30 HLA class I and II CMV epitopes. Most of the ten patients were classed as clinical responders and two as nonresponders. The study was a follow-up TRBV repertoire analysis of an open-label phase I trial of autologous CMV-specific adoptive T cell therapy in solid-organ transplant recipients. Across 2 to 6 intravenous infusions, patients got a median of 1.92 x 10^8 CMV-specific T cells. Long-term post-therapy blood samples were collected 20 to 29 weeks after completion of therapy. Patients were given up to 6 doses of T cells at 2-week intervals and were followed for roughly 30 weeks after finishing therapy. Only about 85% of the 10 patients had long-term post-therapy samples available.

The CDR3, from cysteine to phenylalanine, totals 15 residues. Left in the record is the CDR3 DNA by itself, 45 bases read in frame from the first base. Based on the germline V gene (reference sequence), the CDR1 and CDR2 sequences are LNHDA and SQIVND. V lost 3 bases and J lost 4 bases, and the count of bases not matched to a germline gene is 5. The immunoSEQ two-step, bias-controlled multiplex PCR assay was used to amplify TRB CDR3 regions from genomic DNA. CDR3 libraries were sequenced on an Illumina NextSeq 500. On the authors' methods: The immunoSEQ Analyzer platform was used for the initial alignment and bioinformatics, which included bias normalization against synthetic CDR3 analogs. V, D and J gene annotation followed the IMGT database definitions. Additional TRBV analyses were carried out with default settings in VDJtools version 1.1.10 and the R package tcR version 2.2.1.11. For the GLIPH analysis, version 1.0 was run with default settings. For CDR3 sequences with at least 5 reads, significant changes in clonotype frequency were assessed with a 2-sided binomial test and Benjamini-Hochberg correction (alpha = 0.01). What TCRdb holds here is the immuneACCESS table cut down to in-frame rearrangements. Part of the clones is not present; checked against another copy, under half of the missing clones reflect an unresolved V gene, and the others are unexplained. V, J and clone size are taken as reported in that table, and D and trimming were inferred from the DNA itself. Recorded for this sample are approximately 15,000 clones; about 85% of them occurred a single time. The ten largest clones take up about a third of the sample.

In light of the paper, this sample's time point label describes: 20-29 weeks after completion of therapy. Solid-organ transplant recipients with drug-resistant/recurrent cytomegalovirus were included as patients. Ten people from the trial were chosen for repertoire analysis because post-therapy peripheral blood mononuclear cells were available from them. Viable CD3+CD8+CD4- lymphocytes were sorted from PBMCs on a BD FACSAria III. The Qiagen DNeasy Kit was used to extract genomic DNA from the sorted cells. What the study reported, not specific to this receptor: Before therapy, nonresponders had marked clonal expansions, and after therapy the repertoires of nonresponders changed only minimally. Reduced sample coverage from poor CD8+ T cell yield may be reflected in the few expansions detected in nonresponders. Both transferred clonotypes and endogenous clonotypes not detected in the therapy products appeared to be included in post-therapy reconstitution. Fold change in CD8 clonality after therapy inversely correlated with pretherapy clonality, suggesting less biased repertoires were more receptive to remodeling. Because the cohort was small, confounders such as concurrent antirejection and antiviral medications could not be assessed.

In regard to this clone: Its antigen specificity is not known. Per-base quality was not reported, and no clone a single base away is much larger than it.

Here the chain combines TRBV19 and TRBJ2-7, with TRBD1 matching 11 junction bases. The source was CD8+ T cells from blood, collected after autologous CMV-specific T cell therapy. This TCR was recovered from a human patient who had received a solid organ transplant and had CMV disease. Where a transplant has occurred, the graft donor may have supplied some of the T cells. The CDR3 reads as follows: CASSMGTGGGYEQYF. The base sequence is TGTGCCAGTAGTATGGGGACAGGGGGAGGTTACGAGCAGTACTTC.